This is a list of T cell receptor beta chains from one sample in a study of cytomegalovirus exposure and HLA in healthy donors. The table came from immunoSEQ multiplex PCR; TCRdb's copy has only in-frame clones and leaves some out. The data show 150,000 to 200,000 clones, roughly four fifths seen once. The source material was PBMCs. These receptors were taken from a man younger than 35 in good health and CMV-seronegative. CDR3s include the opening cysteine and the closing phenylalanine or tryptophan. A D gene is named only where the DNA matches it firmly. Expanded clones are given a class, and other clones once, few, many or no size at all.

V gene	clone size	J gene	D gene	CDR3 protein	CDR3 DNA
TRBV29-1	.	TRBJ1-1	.	CSGCTVGGSTEAFF	TGCAGCGGATGTACTGTGGGGGGGAGCACTGAAGCTTTCTTT
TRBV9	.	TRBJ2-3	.	CASSVAGRTATQYF	TGTGCCAGCAGCGTGGCCGGCAGGACAGCTACGCAGTATTTT
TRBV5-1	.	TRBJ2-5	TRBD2	CASTGTSGGPMETQYF	TGCGCCAGCACCGGGACTAGCGGGGGGCCTATGGAGACCCAGTACTTC
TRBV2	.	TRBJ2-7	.	CASRLSYEQYF	TGTGCCAGCAGGTTATCCTACGAGCAGTACTTC
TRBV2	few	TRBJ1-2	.	CASSDGLTDYGYTF	TGTGCCAGCAGTGATGGGCTGACCGACTATGGCTACACCTTC
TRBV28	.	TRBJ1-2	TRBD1	CASSFRDRSVANYGYTF	TGTGCCAGCAGTTTCCGGGACAGATCAGTAGCTAACTATGGCTACACCTTC
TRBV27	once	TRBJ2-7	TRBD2	CASSLWASGSYEQYF	TGTGCCAGCAGTTTATGGGCTAGCGGGAGCTACGAGCAGTACTTC
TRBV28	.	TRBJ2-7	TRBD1	CASSQQGRSSYEQYF	TGTGCCAGCAGTCAACAGGGGCGATCCTCCTACGAGCAGTACTTC
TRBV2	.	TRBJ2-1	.	CASGPTFSSYNEQFF	TGTGCCAGTGGCCCCACGTTCAGCTCCTACAATGAGCAGTTCTTC
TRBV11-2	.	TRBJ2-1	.	CASSQTQGTHARGEQFF	TGTGCCAGCAGCCAAACACAGGGCACGCATGCACGTGGTGAGCAGTTCTTC
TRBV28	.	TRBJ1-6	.	CATNTNNSPLHF	TGTGCCACCAACACTAATAATTCACCCCTCCACTTT
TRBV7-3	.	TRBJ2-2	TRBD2	CASQREGLAGELFF	TGTGCCAGCCAGCGGGAGGGCCTGGCCGGGGAGCTGTTTTTT
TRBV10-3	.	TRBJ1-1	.	CAISDFDTEAFF	TGTGCCATCAGTGACTTTGACACTGAAGCTTTCTTT
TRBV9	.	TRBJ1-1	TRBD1	CASSSRQGPTEAFF	TGTGCCAGCAGCTCACGACAGGGTCCTACTGAAGCTTTCTTT
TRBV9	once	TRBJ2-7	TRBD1	CASSLRDREGEQYF	TGTGCCAGCAGCCTCCGGGACAGGGAAGGCGAGCAGTACTTC
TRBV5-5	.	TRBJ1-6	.	CASSHRTAEFSPLHF	TGTGCCAGCAGCCACAGGACAGCCGAGTTTTCACCCCTCCACTTT
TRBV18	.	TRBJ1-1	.	CASSPGGSEAFF	TGTGCCAGCTCACCGGGGGGTTCTGAAGCTTTCTTT
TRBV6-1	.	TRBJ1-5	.	CASSEWPAGPQHF	TGTGCCAGCAGTGAATGGCCGGCGGGGCCCCAGCATTTT
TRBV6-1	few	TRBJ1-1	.	CASSDISFTGSGIEAFF	TGTGCCAGCAGTGATATCTCCTTTACAGGGTCGGGGATTGAAGCTTTCTTT
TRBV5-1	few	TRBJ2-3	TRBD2	CASSLPLAGGSDTQYF	TGCGCCAGCAGCTTGCCGCTAGCGGGGGGTTCGGATACGCAGTATTTT
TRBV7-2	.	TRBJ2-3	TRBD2	CASSRSYRGGEWGTDTQYF	TGTGCCAGCAGCCGCTCGTATCGGGGGGGTGAGTGGGGCACAGATACGCAGTATTTT
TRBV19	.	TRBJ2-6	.	CASSIDFQDSGANVLTF	TGTGCCAGTAGTATAGATTTTCAGGACTCTGGGGCCAACGTCCTGACTTTC
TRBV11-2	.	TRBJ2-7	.	CASSLGPGYEQYF	TGTGCCAGCAGCTTAGGCCCGGGGTACGAGCAGTACTTC
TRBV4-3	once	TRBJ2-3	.	CASSQDAGTGTDTQYF	TGCGCCAGCAGCCAAGACGCCGGGACTGGCACAGATACGCAGTATTTT